This T cell receptor beta chain was documented in a study of CD8 T cells in ankylosing spondylitis. CDR3 length equals 15 residues. Germline V CDR1 and CDR2: SGHRS, YFSETQ. The V and J ends lost 0 bases and 5 bases respectively, with 14 bases between them. TCRdb re-analysed the 5' RACE reads in MiXCR, keeping a single row per CDR3 protein. The table has around 490,000 distinct CDR3 sequences, roughly 5.3% seen once. Notes on the study in general: Certain motif variants had earlier appeared in reactive arthritis synovial fluid and blood. The study identified a TCR beta motif of roughly eight highly homologous variants that appeared characteristic of ankylosing spondylitis blood.

This clonotype occurred a few times. What it binds is not known. The TCR originated in a male donor with ankylosing spondylitis. Sequencing was done on a sample of blood, either unsorted or a sorted T cell fraction (not recorded which). The chain combines TRBV5-1 with TRBJ2-5, with D possibly matching TRBD1 (5 bases). The chain's CDR3 is CASSLAWPSGETQYF. CDR3 coding DNA: TGCGCCAGCAGCTTGGCCTGGCCTTCAGGGGAGACCCAGTACTTC.